The 6 T cell receptor beta chains reported below all come from one sample, sequenced in a study of T cells in Graves' hyperthyroidism and ophthalmopathy (dated by TCRdb to the late 2010s). The library was produced with multiplex PCR. The data were produced on an Illumina HiSeq 2000. Amplification of TCR beta CDR3 regions was carried out from RNA transcripts. The first round of RT-PCR for the TCR CDR3 was performed with the HTBI primer set and the Qiagen OneStep RT-PCR kit. TCRdb cleaned the public reads at Q25 with fastp, built clones with MiXCR and kept in-frame beta chains. Entries are consolidated by CDR3 protein sequence, retaining the most common genes and DNA. The sample profile shows about 350,000 distinct CDR3 sequences; about 17% of them were found once. Of the sample, around a third is held by the ten largest clones. Material for sequencing was blood. These receptor sequences come from a woman in her twenties or thirties with Graves' hyperthyroidism that later progressed to Graves' ophthalmopathy.

The chain uses TRBV24-1 and TRBJ2-1; 7 bases map to TRBD1. This CDR3 region has 15 residues. Germline V gives CDR1 KGHDR, CDR2 SFDVKD. The junction had 7 bases not matched to a gene; V was cut back by 1 base and J by 8 bases. The CDR3 loop reads CATSDFPGGSYEQFF. The CDR3 DNA is TGTGCCACCAGTGATTTTCCAGGGGGTAGCTATGAGCAGTTCTTC.

This clonotype was seen many times. This chain uses TRBV28 with TRBJ2-7, with unresolved D. V lost 4 bases to trimming and J lost 4 bases, with 11 bases between them. CDR1 and CDR2 from the germline V gene are MDHEN and SYDVKM. The CDR3 sequence is 13 residues long. The CDR3 here is CASSYDGLYEQYF. The CDR3 coding sequence is TGTGCCAGCAGTTACGACGGTCTATACGAGCAGTACTTC. Combining the CDR3 with reference TRBV28 and TRBJ2-7 gives the whole variable domain DVKVTQSSRYLVKRTGEKVFLECVQDMDHENMFWYRQDPGLGLRLIYFSYDVKMKEKGDIPEGYSVSREKKERFSLILESASTNQTSMYLCASSYDGLYEQYFGPGTRLTVT.

There are many counts of this clonotype. V is TRBV11-3 and J is TRBJ2-1; a weak D match, TRBD2 (5 bases). The CDR3 runs 15 residues. Germline V gene lookup returns CDR1 SGHNT and CDR2 YENEEA. Trimming removed 1 base at V and 3 bases at J, with 10 bases between. Here the CDR3 reads CASSLAGGDYNEQFF. CDR3 nucleotide sequence: TGTGCCAGCAGCTTAGCTGGAGGTGACTACAATGAGCAGTTCTTC.

This clonotype showed up many times. This chain links TRBV6-1 with TRBJ2-2, with 9 bases lining up with TRBD1. Germline-derived CDR1 and CDR2 are MNHNS and SASEGT. This CDR3 region has 13 residues. V was pared by 11 bases and J by 3 bases, with 4 bases of the junction left unmatched. The CDR3 sequence is CAAGTGYTGELFF. CDR3 sequence (DNA): TGTGCCGCTGGGACAGGGTACACCGGGGAGCTGTTTTTT.

The table lists this clonotype with a few counts. The chain employs TRBV20-1 and TRBJ2-6; D possibly uses TRBD1 or TRBD2 (7 bases each). Between the trimmed V and J ends, which lost 1 base and 0 bases, there was a span of 13 bases. The CDR3 runs 17 residues. Germline assignment: CDR1 DFQATT and CDR2 SNEGSKA (reference sequence). Here the CDR3 DNA reads TGCAGTGCTAGAGGGGGGGGACAGACCTCTGGGGCCAACGTCCTGACTTTC. This gives the protein CSARGGGQTSGANVLTF.

At least ten counts were recorded for this clonotype. V is TRBV24-1 and J is TRBJ1-1; D possibly corresponds to TRBD1 (6 bases). The CDR3 spans 12 residues. Germline CDR1 is KGHDR and CDR2 is SFDVKD. The V end was cut by 5 bases, the J end by 8 bases, with 11 bases between. Here the CDR3 DNA reads TGTGCCACCAGTGCCAGCGGGGGCGAAGCTTTCTTT. Its translation is CATSASGGEAFF.